A single T cell receptor (beta chain) is shown here with its context. One junction end does not reproduce the germline sequence, and a read error may be involved. These data come from a study of blood T cell repertoires in COVID-19. Study in general: Acute-phase and convalescent COVID-19 samples originated in the United States, Italy and Spain. PBMCs, B-cell-depleted T cells, or T cells were the source of the cDNA or gDNA that made up the material.

Per germline, CDR1 MNHEY and CDR2 SVGEGT. This CDR3 region has 16 residues. Original handling: It was from reference gene primer amplification that nucleated cell counts were estimated. Some clones are missing from TCRdb's copy, which holds only in-frame ones; the method was immunoSEQ multiplex PCR. The DNA was the basis for D and trimming; V, J and clone size are from that table. The sample lists about 47,000 clones, roughly four fifths occurring once. The source is a man between 60 and 75 years old with acute or convalescent COVID-19. The sequencing sample was made of peripheral blood. The chain joins TRBV6-2 or TRBV6-3 to TRBJ2-1; unclear D gene. The CDR3 spells CASSDSSLIFNNEQFF. The CDR3 nucleotides are TGTGCCAGCAGTGACTCATCACTAATTTTCAACAATGAGCAGTTCTTC.